This record looks at one TCR beta chain sequence and its context. Its antigen remains unknown. The treatment denotes: roughly nine-day PBMC culture with coronavirus spike peptide pools or control peptides (ViraFEST assay). Antigen-specific T cells were expanded with peptide pools by ViraFEST, and TCRs were then sequenced. The source of the sample is a study of vaccination and CD4 T cells after COVID-19. About the study: Drawing of post-COVID samples took place a median approximately 100 days after diagnosis (range 35 to 161).

This CDR3 has 16 residues. The Oncomine TCR Beta short-read assay was applied to DNA of cultured CD4+ T cells. TCRdb recomputed calls from the PCR reads with MiXCR, one row per CDR3 protein. The sample yields tens of thousands of distinct CDR3 sequences, 40% to 55% seen once. The genes are TRBV21-1 and TRBJ2-5; TRBD1 is taken as the D call from the table, unchecked against the DNA. TRBV21-1 is flagged as a pseudogene. The input for sequencing was CD4+ T cells from blood, cultured in vitro, taken before SARS-CoV-2 vaccination. The sequence was collected from a human donor who received a COVID-19 vaccine. The chain's CDR3 is CASGARYRGHQETQYF. CDR3 sequence (DNA): TGTGCCAGCGGCGCCCGCTACAGGGGTCACCAAGAGACCCAGTACTTC.